This T cell receptor beta chain was profiled in a study of control samples from healthy donors and cancer patients. The J segment lost 6 bases and the V segment lost 0 bases, leaving 7 bases of the junction unmatched. CDR1 is MNHEY and CDR2 is SVGAGI in the germline V gene. CDR3 length: 15 residues. TCRdb's table, derived via immunoSEQ multiplex PCR, lists solely in-frame clones and lacks some. Here the sample spans 90,000 or so clones, about 85% being singletons. The TCR sequence derives from a woman between 50 and 59 years old in good health. The sample consisted of blood. V usage is TRBV6-5 and J usage is TRBJ1-1, with TRBD1 matching over 7 bases. The CDR3 region has the DNA TGTGCCAGCAGTTACTCGAGGGGGCTCGGCGCTGAAGCTTTCTTT. Its translation: CASSYSRGLGAEAFF.